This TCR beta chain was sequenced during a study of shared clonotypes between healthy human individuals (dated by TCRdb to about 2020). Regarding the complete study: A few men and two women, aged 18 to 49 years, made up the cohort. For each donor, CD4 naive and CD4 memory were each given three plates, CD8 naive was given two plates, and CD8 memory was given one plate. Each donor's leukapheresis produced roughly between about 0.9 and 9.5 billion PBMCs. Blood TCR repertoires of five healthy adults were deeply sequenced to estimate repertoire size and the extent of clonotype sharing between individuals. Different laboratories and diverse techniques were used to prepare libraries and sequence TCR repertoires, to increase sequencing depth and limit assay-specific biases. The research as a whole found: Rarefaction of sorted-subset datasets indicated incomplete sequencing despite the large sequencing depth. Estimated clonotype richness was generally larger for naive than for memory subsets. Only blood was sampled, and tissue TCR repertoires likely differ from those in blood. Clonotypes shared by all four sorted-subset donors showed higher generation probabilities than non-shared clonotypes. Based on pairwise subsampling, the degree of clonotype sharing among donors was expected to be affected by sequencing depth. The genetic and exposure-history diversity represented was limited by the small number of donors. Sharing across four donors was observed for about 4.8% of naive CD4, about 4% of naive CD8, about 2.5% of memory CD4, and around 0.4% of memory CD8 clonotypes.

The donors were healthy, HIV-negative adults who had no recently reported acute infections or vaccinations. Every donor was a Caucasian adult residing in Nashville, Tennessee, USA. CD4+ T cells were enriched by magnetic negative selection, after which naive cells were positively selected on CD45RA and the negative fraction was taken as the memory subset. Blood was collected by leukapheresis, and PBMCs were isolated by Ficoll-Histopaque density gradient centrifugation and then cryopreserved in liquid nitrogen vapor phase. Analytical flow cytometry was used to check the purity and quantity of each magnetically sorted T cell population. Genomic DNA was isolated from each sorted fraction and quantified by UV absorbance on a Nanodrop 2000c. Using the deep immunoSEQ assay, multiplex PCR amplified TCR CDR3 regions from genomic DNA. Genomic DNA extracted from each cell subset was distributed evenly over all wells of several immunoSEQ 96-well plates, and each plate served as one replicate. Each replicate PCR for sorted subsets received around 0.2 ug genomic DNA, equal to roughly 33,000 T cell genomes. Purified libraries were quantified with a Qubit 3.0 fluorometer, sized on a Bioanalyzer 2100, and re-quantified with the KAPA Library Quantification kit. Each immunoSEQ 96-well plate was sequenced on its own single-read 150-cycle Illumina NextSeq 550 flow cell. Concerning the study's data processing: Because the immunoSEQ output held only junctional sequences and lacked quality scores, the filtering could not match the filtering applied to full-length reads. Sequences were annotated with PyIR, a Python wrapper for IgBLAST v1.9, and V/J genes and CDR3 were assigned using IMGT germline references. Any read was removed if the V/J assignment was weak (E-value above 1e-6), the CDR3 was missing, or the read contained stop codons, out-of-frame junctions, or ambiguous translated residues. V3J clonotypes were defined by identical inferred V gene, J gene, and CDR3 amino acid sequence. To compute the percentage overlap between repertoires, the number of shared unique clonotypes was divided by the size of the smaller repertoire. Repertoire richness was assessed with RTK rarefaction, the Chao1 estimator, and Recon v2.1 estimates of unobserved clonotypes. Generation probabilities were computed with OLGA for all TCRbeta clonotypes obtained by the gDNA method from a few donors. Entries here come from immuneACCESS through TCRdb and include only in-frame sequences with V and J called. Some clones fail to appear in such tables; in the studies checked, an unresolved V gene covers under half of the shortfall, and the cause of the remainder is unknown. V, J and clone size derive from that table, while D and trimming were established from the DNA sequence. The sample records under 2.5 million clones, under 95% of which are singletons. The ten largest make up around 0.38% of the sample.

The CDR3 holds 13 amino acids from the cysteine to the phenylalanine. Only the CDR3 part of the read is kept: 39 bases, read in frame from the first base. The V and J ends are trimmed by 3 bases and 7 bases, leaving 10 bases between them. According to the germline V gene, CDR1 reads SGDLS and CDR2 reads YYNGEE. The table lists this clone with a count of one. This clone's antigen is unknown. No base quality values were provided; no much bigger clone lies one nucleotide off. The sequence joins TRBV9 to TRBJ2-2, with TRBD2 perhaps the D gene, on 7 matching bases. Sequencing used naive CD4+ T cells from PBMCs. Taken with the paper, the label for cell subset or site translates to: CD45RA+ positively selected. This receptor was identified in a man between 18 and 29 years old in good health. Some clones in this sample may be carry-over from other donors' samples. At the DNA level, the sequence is TGTGCCAGCAGCGAGGGGGGGCTCGGGGAGCTGTTTTTT. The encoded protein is CASSEGGLGELFF. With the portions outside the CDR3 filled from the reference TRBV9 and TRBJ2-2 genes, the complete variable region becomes DSGVTQTPKHLITATGQRVTLRCSPRSGDLSVYWYQQSLDQGLQFLIQYYNGEERAKGNILERFSAQQFPDLHSELNLSSLELGDSALYFCASSEGGLGELFFGEGSRLTVL.